This TCR beta chain was identified during a study of T-cell reconstitution after alpha-beta-depleted transplantation in children. This clonotype came up many times. Unique molecular identifiers featured in how the TCRbeta library was prepared. One entry per CDR3 protein, called by TCRdb with MiXCR from the PCR reads. The sample shows about 640,000 distinct CDR3 sequences, approximately 15% of them seen only once. This CDR3 comprises 17 residues. V lost 1 base and J 0 bases, leaving 18 bases between the germline ends. Germline CDR1 and CDR2: DFQATT and SNEGSKA (reference sequence). The clonotype originates from a human donor who donated a stem cell graft to a child with acute myeloid leukemia. The material sequenced was PBMCs from the stem cell graft donor, taken from the stem cell graft. The rearrangement joins TRBV20-1 to TRBJ1-2; D remains unclear. The DNA for the CDR3 is TGCAGTGCTAGAGGACGACCCCTCCAGGATCCTAACTATGGCTACACCTTC. Residues: CSARGRPLQDPNYGYTF.